This T cell receptor (beta chain) was captured in a study of T cell responses to AZD1222 COVID-19 vaccine. This CDR3 is 16 amino acids long. In germline, CDR1 is SGHRS, CDR2 YFSETQ. Deletions cut 1 base from V and 4 bases from J, with 15 bases between. TCRdb keeps only in-frame clones here, not all; method: immunoSEQ multiplex PCR. The sample lists about 67,000 clones, approximately 81% occurring once. The receptor was derived from an adult in good health. J is TRBJ2-1 and V is TRBV5-1; perhaps TRBD1 as D (5 bases). Sequencing was performed on peripheral blood, taken on day 0 of AZD1222 vaccination. The CDR3 coding sequence is TGCGCCAGCAGCTTGTTCAGGGCAGGTTCTTACAATGAGCAGTTCTTC. Residues: CASSLFRAGSYNEQFF.